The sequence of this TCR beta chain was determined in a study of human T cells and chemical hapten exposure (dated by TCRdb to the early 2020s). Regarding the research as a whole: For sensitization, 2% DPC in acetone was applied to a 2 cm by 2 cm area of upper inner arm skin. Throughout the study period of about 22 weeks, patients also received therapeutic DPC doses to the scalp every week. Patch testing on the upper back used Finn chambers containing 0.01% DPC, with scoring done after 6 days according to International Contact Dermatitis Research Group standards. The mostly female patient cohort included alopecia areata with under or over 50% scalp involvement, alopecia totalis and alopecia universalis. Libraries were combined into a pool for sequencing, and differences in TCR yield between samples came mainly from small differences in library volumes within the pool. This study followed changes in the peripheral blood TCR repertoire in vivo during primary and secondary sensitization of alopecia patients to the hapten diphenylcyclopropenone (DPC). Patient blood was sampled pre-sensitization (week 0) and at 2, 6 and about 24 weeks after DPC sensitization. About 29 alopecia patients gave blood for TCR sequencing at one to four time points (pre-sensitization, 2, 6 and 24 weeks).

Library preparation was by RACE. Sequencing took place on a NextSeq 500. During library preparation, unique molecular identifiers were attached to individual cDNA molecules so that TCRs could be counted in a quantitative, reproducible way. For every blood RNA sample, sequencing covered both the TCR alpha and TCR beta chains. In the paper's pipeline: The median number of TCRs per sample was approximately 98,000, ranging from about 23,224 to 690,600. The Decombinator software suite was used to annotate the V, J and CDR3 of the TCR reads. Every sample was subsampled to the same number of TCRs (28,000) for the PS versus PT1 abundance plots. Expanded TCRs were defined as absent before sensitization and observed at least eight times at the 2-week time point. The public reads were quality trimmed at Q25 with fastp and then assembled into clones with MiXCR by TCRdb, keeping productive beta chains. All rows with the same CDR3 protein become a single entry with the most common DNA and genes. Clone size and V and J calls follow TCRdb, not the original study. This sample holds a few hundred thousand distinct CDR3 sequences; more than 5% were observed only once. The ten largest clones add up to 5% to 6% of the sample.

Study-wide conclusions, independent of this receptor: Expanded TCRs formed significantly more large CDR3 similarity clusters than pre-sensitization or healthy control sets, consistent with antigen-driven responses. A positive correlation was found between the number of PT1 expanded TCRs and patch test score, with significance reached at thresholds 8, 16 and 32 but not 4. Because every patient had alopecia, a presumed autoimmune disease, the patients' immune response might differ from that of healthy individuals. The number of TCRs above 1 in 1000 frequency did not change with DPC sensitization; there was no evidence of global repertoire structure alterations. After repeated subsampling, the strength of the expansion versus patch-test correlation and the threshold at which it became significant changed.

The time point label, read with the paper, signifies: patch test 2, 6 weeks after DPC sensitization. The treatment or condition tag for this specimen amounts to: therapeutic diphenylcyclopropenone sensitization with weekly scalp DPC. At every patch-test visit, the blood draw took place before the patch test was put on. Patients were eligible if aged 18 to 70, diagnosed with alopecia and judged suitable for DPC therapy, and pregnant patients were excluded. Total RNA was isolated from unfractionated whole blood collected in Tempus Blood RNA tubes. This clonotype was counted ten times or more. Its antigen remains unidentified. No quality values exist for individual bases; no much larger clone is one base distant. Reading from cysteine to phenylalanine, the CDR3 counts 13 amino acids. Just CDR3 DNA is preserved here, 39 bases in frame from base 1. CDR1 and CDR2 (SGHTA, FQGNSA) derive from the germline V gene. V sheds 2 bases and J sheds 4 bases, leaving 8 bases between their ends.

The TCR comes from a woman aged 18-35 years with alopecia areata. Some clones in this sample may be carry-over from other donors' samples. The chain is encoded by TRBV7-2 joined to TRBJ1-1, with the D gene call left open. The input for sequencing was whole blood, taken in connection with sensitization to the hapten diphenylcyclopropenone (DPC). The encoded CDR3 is CASSLSSRTEAFF. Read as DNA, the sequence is TGTGCCAGCAGCTTATCCTCCCGCACTGAAGCTTTCTTT.